This T cell receptor beta chain was found in a study of blood T cell repertoires in COVID-19. Study as a whole: Both acute and convalescent COVID-19 samples were obtained from the United States, Italy and Spain. Sources were T cells, B-cell-depleted T cells, or PBMCs; the material itself was cDNA or gDNA.

Study processing details: Reference gene primer amplification yielded estimated nucleated cell counts. This table comes from immunoSEQ multiplex PCR, and its TCRdb copy is limited to in-frame clones, with some not included. For V, J and clone size, that table is used; D and trimming come from the DNA. This table has 81,000 or so clones, approximately 92% appearing once. This receptor was identified in a woman aged 60-75 years with active COVID-19. Sample: peripheral blood.

The CDR3 loop is CASSYSGTHSYEQYF. Here the CDR3 DNA reads TGTGCCAGCAGTTACTCGGGGACACACAGCTACGAGCAGTACTTC. The chain employs TRBV6-5 and TRBJ2-7; TRBD1 is a possible D gene (6 bases). Trimming took 0 bases from V and 3 from J, leaving 12 bases between them. The CDR3 has 15 amino acids. CDR1 and CDR2 (germline): MNHEY, SVGAGI.